This T cell receptor (beta chain) was captured by sequencing in a study of regulatory T cells in long-lasting Graves disease. Study-level points and caveats: Between persistent patients, around 2,900 public clonotypes were shared, exceeding the roughly 920 shared between new patients.

This clonotype occurred a few times. As yet, its antigen is unknown. Time point specified: newly diagnosed GD, antithyroid drugs for less than 3 months. Extracted RNA from PBMCs served as the source of the TCR library. Sequencing libraries for TCR beta were prepared with iRepertoire HTBI primers and Arm-PCR of CDR3 regions. One entry per CDR3 protein results from TCRdb running MiXCR on the multiplex PCR reads. The sample lists around 450,000 distinct CDR3 sequences; 15% were seen once. These data were also filed under a second study, of T cells in Graves' hyperthyroidism and ophthalmopathy. That report adds: Not enrolled were patients with uncontrolled infection, other autoimmune disease, pregnancy or lactation. Researchers ran a first-round RT-PCR on the TCR CDR3 using the HTBI primer set.

Source: peripheral blood mononuclear cells (PBMCs), taken at new diagnosis, from a patient treated with antithyroid drugs. The TCR sequence derives from a woman under 40 with Graves disease.

The CDR3 DNA sequence: TGTGCCAGCGCTTCTCGGTTCAGGGGGAATCAAGAGACCCAGTACTTC. This gives the protein CASASRFRGNQETQYF. The chain links TRBV25-1 to TRBJ2-5, with 7 bases lining up with TRBD1. The germline V gene encodes CDR1 MGHDK and CDR2 SYGVNS. This CDR3 contains 16 residues. J was trimmed by 2 bases and V by 8 bases; bases with no gene match: 14.